This T cell receptor (beta chain) comes out of a study of Ad26.COV2.S vaccination and SARS-CoV-2 variants. Regarding treatment: 19 received Ad26.COV2.S at low or high dose, single or two shots; roughly five received placebo; per-sample allocation not given. Collection of samples fell on day 63 after the first vaccine or placebo injection. Only in-frame clones appear in the TCRdb table, and some are missing; sequencing was by immunoSEQ multiplex PCR. Among some 340,000 clones, 85% to 90% were seen once, and the ten largest hold approximately 2%. Germline CDR1 reads MNHNS; CDR2 reads SASEGT. V gave up 4 bases and J gave up 0 bases; unmatched junction bases: 6. The CDR3 loop spans 16 amino acids.

This sequence joins TRBV6-1 and TRBJ2-1; 7 nucleotides align to TRBD1. This TCR derives from a person aged 18 to 65 who received the Ad26.COV2.S COVID-19 vaccine or a placebo. The specimen comprised peripheral blood, sampled in a trial of Ad26.COV2.S vaccine versus placebo. As DNA, the CDR3 is TGTGCCAGCAGTGGATCCAGGGGGAGCTCCTACAATGAGCAGTTCTTC. Translation gives CASSGSRGSSYNEQFF.